Listed here are 20 T cell receptor beta chains from one sample, sequenced in a study of chemoradiotherapy in HPV16-positive cancers (dated by TCRdb to 2022 to 2024). Receptor libraries were prepared by the immunoSEQ multiplex PCR assay. TCRdb's version of the immuneACCESS table is confined to in-frame rearrangements and falls short of the full clone set. An unresolved V gene accounts for under half of the shortfall where checked; the remainder is of unknown origin. The sample has 30,000 or so clones on record, around 88% of them singletons. The ten largest clones add up to roughly 4.4% of the sample. Specimen: blood, collected from a patient who underwent chemoradiotherapy. Source of these receptors: a human donor with HPV-associated anogenital cancer.

V gene TRBV9 combines with J gene TRBJ1-4; D not certain. The CDR3 runs 15 residues. Germline V lookup: CDR1 SGDLS, CDR2 YYNGEE. Trimming cost V 3 bases and J 8 bases, with 17 bases left between them. The CDR3 spells CASSASPRGYEKLFF. In DNA, the CDR3 is TGTGCCAGCAGCGCCTCCCCACGGGGATACGAAAAACTGTTTTTT.

This clone was seen just once. The chain is built from TRBV5-8 and TRBJ1-1, with TRBD1 matching 8 bases. This CDR3 has 15 residues. The germline CDR1 and CDR2 sequences are SGHTS and YDEGEE. The J segment lost 0 bases and the V segment lost 0 bases, leaving 1 base of the junction unmatched. The CDR3 nucleotides read TGTGCCAGCAGCTTGGACAGGGGGATGAACACTGAAGCTTTCTTT. It yields the protein CASSLDRGMNTEAFF.

The V gene is TRBV10-2, the J gene TRBJ2-3; TRBD1 matches 8 bases. The germline V gene has CDR1 WSHSY and CDR2 SAAADI. V was pared by 7 bases and J by 6 bases, with 9 bases of the junction left unmatched. The CDR3 has 14 residues. The CDR3, as DNA: TGCGCCAGCAAAAGAAGACAGGGGTATGATACGCAGTATTTT. The encoded protein is CASKRRQGYDTQYF.

The genes are TRBV18 and TRBJ1-5, with 8 bases fitting TRBD1. The CDR3 has 17 residues. CDR1 is KGHSH, CDR2 LQKENI, per germline. The V segment lost 3 bases and the J segment 2 bases; nucleotides outside the gene matches: 9. The CDR3 DNA reads TGTGCCAGCTCACCCCCCGACAGGGGCGAGGGCAATCAGCCCCAGCATTTT. Protein sequence: CASSPPDRGEGNQPQHF.

The J gene is TRBJ1-6, the V gene TRBV28, with D perhaps TRBD1 (5 bases). V gave up 6 bases and J gave up 0 bases, with 15 bases separating them. Germline-derived CDR1 and CDR2 are MDHEN and SYDVKM. The CDR3 extends over 17 amino acids. The CDR3 sequence: CASSQGQKSSYNSPLHF. The CDR3 DNA reads TGTGCCAGCAGCCAGGGCCAGAAGAGCTCCTATAATTCACCCCTCCACTTT.

This chain uses TRBV27 with TRBJ2-3, with D hard to call. This CDR3 contains 16 residues. The V and J ends lost 4 bases and 2 bases respectively, with 16 bases between them. Germline V CDR1 and CDR2: MNHEY, SMNVEV (reference sequence). CDR3 coding DNA: TGTGCCAGCAGTTCAACACAGTCTTCCTTCACAGATACGCAGTATTTT. Amino acids: CASSSTQSSFTDTQYF.

The chain recombines TRBV7-2 with TRBJ2-1, with 8 bases matching TRBD2. The CDR3 is 15 residues long. Trimming cost V 5 bases and J 5 bases; bases outside gene matches: 8. CDR1 SGHTA and CDR2 FQGNSA come from the germline V gene. The DNA of the CDR3 is TGTGCCAGCAGCCGATCAGCGGGAGACCACAATGAGCAGTTCTTC. It specifies CASSRSAGDHNEQFF.

This clone was seen a handful of times. This chain joins TRBV29-1 and TRBJ1-2; D may be TRBD1 (5 bases). V was shortened by 4 bases and J by 3 bases, with 9 bases between the two germline ends. The CDR3 has 12 residues. Germline V gives CDR1 SQVTM, CDR2 ANQGSEA. The CDR3 region has the DNA TGCAGCGTTGGGGGGAATCACTATGGCTACACCTTC. Translating gives CSVGGNHYGYTF.

J is TRBJ2-5 and V is TRBV5-6; 8 nucleotides agree with TRBD2. CDR3 size: 13 residues. V dropped 2 bases and J dropped 3; count of bases not matched to a gene: 0. CDR1 is SGHDT, CDR2 YYEEEE, per germline. DNA of the CDR3: TGTGCCAGCAGCTTACTAGCGGAAGAGACCCAGTACTTC. This codes for CASSLLAEETQYF.

The genes are TRBV6-1 and TRBJ2-5; D possibly corresponds to TRBD2 (5 bases). This CDR3 spans 15 amino acids. Trimming took 6 bases from V and 4 from J, leaving 18 bases between them. The germline V gene encodes CDR1 MNHNS and CDR2 SASEGT. CDR3 coding DNA: TGTGCCAGCAGCATTCTAGCCCTCCGGCGAGAGACCCAGTACTTC. Translating gives CASSILALRRETQYF.

This chain connects TRBV21-1 to TRBJ2-1; whether TRBD2, the table's D call, matches the DNA was not checked. TRBV21-1 is deemed a pseudogene. The CDR3 loop spans 17 amino acids. The CDR3 protein is CASSPRTSGEGLNEQFF. CDR3 DNA sequence: TGTGCCAGCAGCCCTCGGACTAGCGGGGAAGGCCTCAATGAGCAGTTCTTC.

The rearrangement links TRBV7-9 to TRBJ2-2; no clear D. Germline values: CDR1 SEHNR, CDR2 FQNEAQ (reference sequence). V was trimmed by 0 bases and J by 0 bases, leaving 2 bases between them. CDR3 length: 14 residues. The CDR3 DNA reads as TGTGCCAGCAGCTTAGCGCCGAACACCGGGGAGCTGTTTTTT. Amino acid sequence: CASSLAPNTGELFF. The full variable domain, its missing parts supplied by reference TRBV7-9 and TRBJ2-2, is DTGVSQNPRHKITKRGQNVTFRCDPISEHNRLYWYRQTLGQGPEFLTYFQNEAQLEKSRLLSDRFSAERPKGSFSTLEIQRTEQGDSAMYLCASSLAPNTGELFFGEGSRLTVL.

The chain has TRBV19 and TRBJ1-5; TRBD1 is a possible D gene (5 bases). Trimming shortened V by 5 bases and J by 6 bases, and 17 bases separated the two germline ends. Germline CDR1 is LNHDA and CDR2 is SQIVND (reference sequence). CDR3 length: 15 residues. CDR3 bases: TGTGCCAGTAGTCAAGACAGCGTTCAATCTCAGCCCCAGCATTTT. Encoded protein: CASSQDSVQSQPQHF.

The chain couples TRBV19 to TRBJ1-1; perhaps TRBD1 as D (5 bases). Germline CDR1 reads LNHDA; CDR2 reads SQIVND (reference sequence). The V and J ends lost 3 bases and 2 bases respectively, with 10 bases between them. The CDR3 is 14 amino acids. DNA for the CDR3: TGTGCCAGTAGTATTGGGGGGGTAAACACTGAAGCTTTCTTT. Protein product: CASSIGGVNTEAFF.

The V call is TRBV27, the J call TRBJ2-3; D possibly corresponds to TRBD2 (6 bases). Germline assignment: CDR1 MNHEY and CDR2 SMNVEV (reference sequence). Trimming cost V 8 bases and J 5 bases, with 17 bases left between them. CDR3 size: 14 residues. Written as DNA, the CDR3 is TGTGCCAGCGGACCGGGACTCGTCCAAGATACGCAGTATTTT. This encodes CASGPGLVQDTQYF.

This chain links TRBV5-1 with TRBJ1-3; D uncertain. The CDR3 is 13 residues long. Trimming took 0 bases from V and 8 from J, leaving 9 bases between them. From germline, CDR1 is SGHRS and CDR2 YFSETQ. The CDR3 loop is CASSLGPTDTIYF. CDR3 bases: TGCGCCAGCAGCTTGGGCCCAACGGACACCATATATTTT.

The J gene is TRBJ2-1, the V gene TRBV10-1; D is uncertain. Germline values: CDR1 WNHNN, CDR2 SYGVQD (reference sequence). This CDR3 spans 16 amino acids. V lost 4 bases and J 7 bases, leaving 20 bases between the germline ends. This chain's CDR3 is CASSGSRTRVENEQFF. DNA of the CDR3: TGCGCCAGCAGTGGGTCCCGGACCCGGGTGGAGAATGAGCAGTTCTTC.

The chain links TRBV30 to TRBJ1-1; D remains ambiguous. Trimming stripped 4 bases from V and 3 bases from J, with 12 bases between. There are 13 residues in the CDR3. The germline V gene has CDR1 GTSNPN and CDR2 SVGIG (reference sequence). The CDR3, as DNA: TGTGCCTGGACTCGGAGGGTGGACACTGAAGCTTTCTTT. Its translation is CAWTRRVDTEAFF. Using reference TRBV30 and TRBJ1-1 for the parts outside the CDR3, the full variable domain is SQTIHQWPATLVQPVGSPLSLECTVEGTSNPNLYWYRQAAGRGLQLLFYSVGIGQISSEVPQNLSASRPQDRQFILSSKKLLLSDSGFYLCAWTRRVDTEAFFGQGTRLTVV.

This sequence joins TRBV4-1 and TRBJ2-3, with TRBD2 matching 9 bases. The CDR3 has 15 amino acids. The J segment lost 1 base and the V segment lost 3 bases, leaving 2 bases of the junction unmatched. Germline V gene lookup returns CDR1 MGHRA and CDR2 YSYEKL. The CDR3 nucleotides read TGCGCCAGCAGCCATGTAGCGGGGGGCACAGATACGCAGTATTTT. This codes for CASSHVAGGTDTQYF.

The chain combines TRBV4-2 with TRBJ2-1; 9 nucleotides line up with TRBD2. Per germline, CDR1 LGHNA and CDR2 YNFKEQ. There are 15 residues in the CDR3. The trim removed 4 bases at V and 6 bases at J, leaving 7 bases unmatched. The CDR3 loop is CASSPGTSTSNEQFF. CDR3 sequence (DNA): TGTGCCAGCAGCCCCGGGACTAGCACGTCCAATGAGCAGTTCTTC.